This T cell receptor beta chain was obtained from a study of blood T cells in healthy people across ages. Whole-study findings and limits: There were more naive CD4+ cells and higher diversity in long-lived donors than in aged donors. Any changes in expanded clonotypes were possibly confounded, as donor CMV status remained unknown.

Using a J-beta primer mix together with a sample-barcoded 5' primer, a second PCR was run for roughly 7 to 11 cycles. Every cDNA molecule bore a tag from a template-switch adaptor containing 12 random nucleotides. TCRdb called the 5' RACE reads again in MiXCR, with one record for every CDR3 protein. The profile shows 1.5 million to 2 million distinct CDR3 sequences, around half of them singletons. Concerning this clonotype itself: The antigen is not known.

CDR3 length equals 15 residues. Germline V lookup: CDR1 MNHEY, CDR2 SVGEGT. This chain links TRBV6-2 or TRBV6-3 with TRBJ2-1, with 7 bases aligning to TRBD1. The J call could be wrong; TRBJ2-7 is a better fit for the DNA end. Sequenced input: blood. The clonotype comes from a woman aged 40-49 years in good health. In nucleotides, the CDR3 is TGTGCCAGCAGAAAGACAGGGAGCTCCTACAATGAGCAGTACTTC. This encodes CASRKTGSSYNEQYF.